This TCR beta chain stems from a study of post-analysis software for immune sequencing data. Study in general: Courses of disease covered relapsing-remitting, secondary progressive and progressive-relapsing multiple sclerosis. Study-level results: Normalized Chao1 diversity in multiple sclerosis patients fell significantly below that of controls. Comparison of patients with controls showed 4 to 6 TRBV segments more frequent in patients, TRBV5-6, TRBV5-1 and TRBV20-1 among them. Batch-matched samples strongly co-clustered by F measure.

The TCR beta cDNA libraries carried unique molecular identifiers. When roughly 1 to 10 million T cells were used, they gave approximately 450,000 cDNA molecules. TCRdb fed the PCR reads into MiXCR, producing one record per CDR3 protein. The sample yields roughly 430,000 distinct CDR3 sequences, over 30% seen once. Note on this clonotype: Its antigen is as yet unknown.

Deletions cut 9 bases from V and 1 base from J, with 18 bases between. CDR1 and CDR2 from the germline V gene are LGHNA and YSLEER. The CDR3 sequence is 15 residues long. This clonotype originated in a girl aged 2-9 years with multiple sclerosis. V is TRBV4-3 and J is TRBJ1-1, with a weak D call TRBD1 (5 bases). Sequencing was performed on blood. CDR3 sequence: CASGQDGHPNTEAFF. The CDR3 DNA follows: TGCGCCAGTGGCCAAGATGGACACCCGAACACTGAAGCTTTCTTT.